The following is a T cell receptor (beta chain) sequence with its context. CDR3 length equals 14 residues. The germline V and J ends were trimmed by 3 bases and 0 bases, with 8 bases remaining between them. CDR1 MNHEY and CDR2 SMNVEV come from the germline V gene (reference sequence). TCRdb used MiXCR to reprocess the 5' RACE reads, holding one entry per CDR3 protein. The data show tens of thousands of distinct CDR3 sequences, 18% seen once. The data are from a study of early T cells in non-severe SARS-CoV-2 infection. Source: whole blood, taken at baseline. The chain has TRBV27 and TRBJ2-5, with D unresolved. The receptor's source is an adult who was a healthcare worker with PCR-confirmed SARS-CoV-2 infection or an uninfected control (not recorded which). CDR3 amino acids: CASSFRQNQETQYF. The CDR3 DNA reads as TGTGCCAGCAGTTTTCGGCAGAACCAAGAGACCCAGTACTTC.